This T cell receptor (beta chain) was sequenced during a study of monozygotic twins with cystic fibrosis. Study outcomes and limitations: Co-twins had the most similar V usage for 13 of 16 pairs, J for 8. The repertoire was suggested to be naive-dominated, clonality median around 0.0093. Shared CDR3 numbers were not associated with age, concordance or severity.

Germline CDR1 SGHVS, CDR2 FQNEAQ. The CDR3 runs 15 residues. Trimming removed 1 base from V and 4 bases from J, with 10 bases in between. Comments on this clone: Its matching antigen is unknown.

Assay used: immunoSEQ multiplex PCR; TCRdb lists only in-frame clones, some missing. The sample has 14,000 or so clones, 80% to 90% seen once. The sequenced sample was blood. The receptor's source is a boy aged 5-17 years with cystic fibrosis. This chain connects TRBV7-8 to TRBJ1-4; maybe TRBD1 (6 bases). CDR3 sequence (DNA): TGTGCCAGCAGCTTAGGGGGCAGGGGTAATGAAAAACTGTTTTTT. Translation: CASSLGGRGNEKLFF.